The 26 T cell receptor beta chains below come from one sample, sequenced in a study of blood T cells in healthy people across ages. The second PCR ran roughly 7 to 12 cycles with a sample-barcoded 5' primer and J-beta primers. TCRdb reprocessed the 5' RACE reads via MiXCR and lists one record per CDR3 protein. The sample has roughly 680,000 distinct CDR3 sequences, 52% seen once. Sequencing used blood. Source of these receptors: an elderly woman in good health.

This clonotype has a single count. The chain combines TRBV5-1 with TRBJ2-5, with 10 bases identical to TRBD2. The V segment lost 4 bases and the J segment 11 bases; nucleotides outside the gene matches: 20. The CDR3 length is 17 residues. Germline CDR1 and CDR2: SGHRS and YFSETQ. The CDR3 nucleotides are TGCGCCAGCAGCCCAGGCGCCTCTAGCGGGGGTTACAATGAGCAGTACTTC. Its protein is CASSPGASSGGYNEQYF.

The chain uses TRBV3-1 and TRBJ2-3; TRBD2 aligns across 7 bases. J was trimmed by 4 bases and V by 4 bases; bases with no gene match: 5. CDR3 length: 14 amino acids. CDR1 and CDR2 from the germline V gene are LGHDT and YNNKEL (reference sequence). This CDR3 reads CASSPLGRADTQYF. CDR3 nucleotides: TGTGCCAGCAGCCCCCTGGGGAGGGCAGATACGCAGTATTTT.

The chain carries TRBV18 and TRBJ1-6; 9 bases match TRBD1. The CDR3 sequence is 13 residues long. V shed 8 bases and J 8 bases; nucleotides not matched to a gene: 4. The germline CDR1 and CDR2 sequences are KGHSH and LQKENI. Here the CDR3 reads CASARDRDSPLHF. The CDR3, as DNA: TGTGCCAGCGCACGGGACAGGGATTCACCCCTCCACTTT. The full variable domain, with the rest looked up from reference TRBV18 and TRBJ1-6, is NAGVMQNPRHLVRRRGQEARLRCSPMKGHSHVYWYRQLPEEGLKFMVYLQKENIIDESGMPKERFSAEFPKEGPSILRIQQVVRGDSAAYFCASARDRDSPLHFGNGTRLTVT.

On this clonotype: The junction does not match germline at one end; this may be a read error. The chain joins TRBV7-2 to TRBJ2-4; D may correspond to TRBD1 or TRBD2 (5 bases each). Germline loops: CDR1 SGHTA, CDR2 FQGNSA. The length of the CDR3 is 18 residues. The CDR3 DNA sequence: TGTGCCAGCAGCTTCCCTAGCCTCAGGGATGGGGCCAAAAACATCCAGTACTTC. Translated: CASSFPSLRDGAKNIQYF.

This clonotype was detected ten times or more. The chain joins TRBV29-1 to TRBJ2-7; maybe TRBD2 (5 bases). The germline V and J ends were trimmed by 8 bases and 5 bases, with 13 bases remaining between them. Germline CDR1 SQVTM, CDR2 ANQGSEA. This CDR3 is 11 amino acids long. CDR3 sequence: CSCTSSDEQYF. CDR3 bases: TGCAGCTGCACTAGTTCTGACGAGCAGTACTTC.

Here the CDR3 reads CSARPYTTYEQYF. The DNA of the CDR3 is TGCAGTGCTAGACCTTATACAACCTACGAGCAGTACTTC. The chain carries TRBV20-1 and TRBJ2-7; D call uncertain. Germline assignment: CDR1 DFQATT and CDR2 SNEGSKA (reference sequence). The germline V and J ends were trimmed by 2 bases and 2 bases, with 10 bases remaining between them. The length of the CDR3 is 13 residues.

This clonotype was seen only a few times. The V call is TRBV5-1, the J call TRBJ2-4, with 13 nucleotides matching TRBD2. This CDR3 is built from 17 residues. CDR1 and CDR2 from the germline V gene are SGHRS and YFSETQ. The ends lost 1 base at V and 9 bases at J; junction bases unmatched: 10. The CDR3 loop is CASSLSPGTSGIGIQYF. DNA of the CDR3: TGCGCCAGCAGCTTGAGCCCCGGGACTAGCGGGATCGGCATTCAGTACTTC. The full variable domain, with the rest looked up from reference TRBV5-1 and TRBJ2-4, is KAGVTQTPRYLIKTRGQQVTLSCSPISGHRSVSWYQQTPGQGLQFLFEYFSETQRNKGNFPGRFSGRQFSNSRSEMNVSTLELGDSALYLCASSLSPGTSGIGIQYFGAGTRLSVL.

The chain has TRBV18 and TRBJ2-7, with TRBD2 as a possible D gene (5 bases). V lost 3 bases to trimming and J lost 0 bases, with 12 bases between them. This CDR3 is 15 amino acids long. Looked up from germline, CDR1 is KGHSH and CDR2 is LQKENI. The CDR3 DNA reads as TGTGCCAGCTCACCCTTGACGGGGAACTCCTACGAGCAGTACTTC. This sequence encodes CASSPLTGNSYEQYF. The full variable domain, its missing parts supplied by reference TRBV18 and TRBJ2-7, is NAGVMQNPRHLVRRRGQEARLRCSPMKGHSHVYWYRQLPEEGLKFMVYLQKENIIDESGMPKERFSAEFPKEGPSILRIQQVVRGDSAAYFCASSPLTGNSYEQYFGPGTRLTVT.

The rearrangement uses TRBV7-9 and TRBJ2-1; D remains unclear. Trimming left V 1 base short and J 0 bases short, with 7 bases between. The CDR3 loop spans 15 amino acids. CDR1 SEHNR and CDR2 FQNEAQ come from the germline V gene (reference sequence). CDR3 DNA sequence: TGTGCCAGCAGCTTAGGGGCTTACTCCTACAATGAGCAGTTCTTC. It yields the protein CASSLGAYSYNEQFF.

V is TRBV30 and J is TRBJ1-2; a weak D match, TRBD1 (6 bases). The CDR3 contains 11 residues. V lost 2 bases to trimming and J lost 7 bases, with 8 bases between them. Per the germline V gene, CDR1 is GTSNPN and CDR2 is SVGIG (reference sequence). The CDR3, as DNA: TGTGCCTGGAGTTCAGGGGCTGGCTACACCTTC. Encoded protein: CAWSSGAGYTF.

The V call is TRBV29-1, the J call TRBJ2-6; 8 bases agree with TRBD2. This CDR3 is 19 amino acids long. The J segment lost 0 bases and the V segment lost 4 bases, leaving 14 bases of the junction unmatched. CDR1 and CDR2 (germline): SQVTM, ANQGSEA. The CDR3 reads CSVVVSREGQSSGANVLTF. Here the CDR3 DNA reads TGCAGCGTTGTTGTGTCCCGGGAGGGCCAATCCTCTGGGGCCAACGTCCTGACTTTC. The full variable domain, with the rest looked up from reference TRBV29-1 and TRBJ2-6, is SAVISQKPSRDICQRGTSLTIQCQVDSQVTMMFWYRQQPGQSLTLIATANQGSEATYESGFVIDKFPISRPNLTFSTLTVSNMSPEDSSIYLCSVVVSREGQSSGANVLTFGAGSRLTVL.

The count of this clonotype is one. A much larger clone differs from this one at a single base, so this may be a read error. The chain combines TRBV20-1 with TRBJ2-3; a weak D match, TRBD1 (7 bases). There are 14 residues in the CDR3. Germline V lookup: CDR1 DFQATT, CDR2 SNEGSKA (reference sequence). CDR3 in amino acids: CSAPTTQGGDTQNF. CDR3 coding DNA: TGCAGTGCCCCGACAACCCAGGGGGGAGATACGCAGAATTTT.

Worth noting for this clonotype: A read error may produce the germline difference seen at one junction end. J is TRBJ2-1 and V is TRBV12-3 or TRBV12-4; 7 bases fit TRBD2. This CDR3 spans 15 amino acids. The CDR3 nucleotides read TGTGCCAGCCGCTGGGACCGGGGGGTATACAATGGGCAGTTCTTC. Amino acid sequence: CASRWDRGVYNGQFF.

The V call is TRBV28, the J call TRBJ2-5; TRBD2 is a possible D gene (6 bases). The ends were cut back, 8 bases at V and 0 bases at J, with 13 bases in the middle. The CDR3 is made up of 14 amino acids. Germline V gene lookup returns CDR1 MDHEN and CDR2 SYDVKM. The DNA of the CDR3 is TGTGCCAGCGTACATGGCGGGGACCAAGAGACCCAGTACTTC. Translating gives CASVHGGDQETQYF.

This clonotype was observed at least ten times. The chain employs TRBV27 and TRBJ2-1, with D perhaps TRBD2 (5 bases). CDR1 is MNHEY and CDR2 is SMNVEV in the germline V gene (reference sequence). The CDR3 spans 11 residues. The V end lost 6 bases, the J end lost 15 bases, and 15 bases lay between the germline ends. The CDR3 spells CASRVGVAWFF. Here the CDR3 DNA reads TGTGCCAGCAGAGTTGGCGTAGCGTGGTTCTTC.

V is TRBV28 and J is TRBJ2-7, with D unclear. The end of the DNA fits TRBJ2-5 better, so the J call may be wrong. The CDR3 sequence is 12 residues long. CDR1 MDHEN and CDR2 SYDVKM come from the germline V gene. This chain's CDR3 is CASSLRYGTQYF. As DNA, the CDR3 is TGTGCCAGCAGTTTACGCTACGGGACCCAGTACTTC.

The sample holds a few counts of this clonotype. The rearrangement uses TRBV18 and TRBJ2-5; possibly TRBD1 for D (6 bases). The J call could be wrong; TRBJ2-7 is a better fit for the DNA end. CDR1 and CDR2 from the germline V gene are KGHSH and LQKENI. This CDR3 region has 15 residues. The CDR3 protein is CASSPRDTYRCEQYF. The CDR3 bases are TGTGCCAGCTCACCCCGGGACACCTACCGGTGCGAGCAGTACTTC.

The sample holds a few counts of this clonotype. The chain links TRBV27 to TRBJ1-6, with TRBD1 as a possible D gene (6 bases). Germline CDR1 and CDR2: MNHEY and SMNVEV (reference sequence). The CDR3 has 16 amino acids. The germline V and J ends were trimmed by 0 bases and 6 bases, with 12 bases remaining between them. CDR3 region: CASSLSTGHLNSPLHF. In DNA, the CDR3 is TGTGCCAGCAGTTTATCGACGGGACACCTTAATTCACCCCTCCACTTT.

V usage is TRBV5-1 and J usage is TRBJ2-3; tentatively, D is TRBD2 (7 bases). Germline V gene sequence: CDR1 SGHRS, CDR2 YFSETQ. This CDR3 contains 21 residues. V was pared by 0 bases and J by 6 bases, with 32 bases between. The CDR3 DNA is TGCGCCAGCAGCTTGGATCCGGGACTACTTTACACTGGGGGCACAACGGATACGCAGTATTTT. It is translated as CASSLDPGLLYTGGTTDTQYF. Full variable domain (remainder filled in from reference TRBV5-1 and TRBJ2-3): KAGVTQTPRYLIKTRGQQVTLSCSPISGHRSVSWYQQTPGQGLQFLFEYFSETQRNKGNFPGRFSGRQFSNSRSEMNVSTLELGDSALYLCASSLDPGLLYTGGTTDTQYFGPGTRLTVL.

Note on this clonotype: A junction end diverges from the germline sequence, so it may reflect a read error. The V and J genes are TRBV20-1 and TRBJ2-1, with 7 bases fitting TRBD2. The CDR3 runs to 13 residues. Per germline, CDR1 DFQATT and CDR2 SNEGSKA (reference sequence). CDR3 sequence reads: CSARVPGRNEQFF. As DNA, the CDR3 is TGTAGTGCTAGAGTCCCCGGGAGGAATGAGCAGTTCTTC.

V usage is TRBV6-1 and J usage is TRBJ2-7; 11 bases line up with TRBD1. Judging by the DNA end, TRBJ2-5 fits better; the J call may be wrong. The CDR3 is made up of 16 amino acids. Germline V CDR1 and CDR2: MNHNS, SASEGT. The CDR3 loop is CASSFNGQGASGTQYF. In DNA, the CDR3 is TGTGCCAGCAGTTTTAACGGACAGGGGGCTTCGGGGACCCAGTACTTC.

A word on this clonotype: A much larger clone differs from this one at a single base, so this may be a read error. The V gene is TRBV2, the J gene TRBJ2-7; no reliable D call. This CDR3 is 13 amino acids long. Per the germline V gene, CDR1 is SNHLY and CDR2 is FYNNEI. Trimming pared 1 base from V and 1 base from J, leaving 5 bases between. CDR3 sequence: CASSEVKSYEQYF. The DNA of the CDR3 is TGTGCCAGCAGTGAAGTAAAGTCCTACGAGCAGTACTTC.

This clonotype was seen many times. The rearrangement uses TRBV9 and TRBJ2-3; unclear D gene. V was clipped by 0 bases and J by 0 bases, with 2 bases between them. The CDR3 is 13 residues long. Germline assignment: CDR1 SGDLS and CDR2 YYNGEE. CDR3 in amino acids: CASSVGSTDTQYF. In DNA, the CDR3 is TGTGCCAGCAGCGTAGGGAGCACAGATACGCAGTATTTT. The variable domain in full, with the rest retrieved from reference TRBV9 and TRBJ2-3, is DSGVTQTPKHLITATGQRVTLRCSPRSGDLSVYWYQQSLDQGLQFLIQYYNGEERAKGNILERFSAQQFPDLHSELNLSSLELGDSALYFCASSVGSTDTQYFGPGTRLTVL.

In regard to this clonotype: The germline gene is not matched at one end of the junction; a read error may be the cause. V and J are TRBV18 and TRBJ2-3; D gene ambiguous. Per germline, CDR1 KGHSH and CDR2 LQKENI. The CDR3 is made up of 13 amino acids. As DNA, the CDR3 is TGTGCCAGCTCACCTCCGGGCACAGATACGCTGTATTTT. Protein: CASSPPGTDTLYF. Drawing the rest from reference TRBV18 and TRBJ2-3, the complete variable domain is NAGVMQNPRHLVRRRGQEARLRCSPMKGHSHVYWYRQLPEEGLKFMVYLQKENIIDESGMPKERFSAEFPKEGPSILRIQQVVRGDSAAYFCASSPPGTDTLYFGPGTRLTVL.

This clonotype was recorded many times. The genes are TRBV12-3 or TRBV12-4 and TRBJ2-1, with D uncertain. Trimming removed 7 bases from V and 0 bases from J, with 10 bases in between. This CDR3 region has 14 residues. The CDR3 spells CASTTLSSYNEQFF. CDR3 nucleotide sequence: TGTGCCAGCACAACGCTGAGCTCCTACAATGAGCAGTTCTTC.

Of note for this clonotype: A read error is possible here, since a much larger clone lies one base away. The rearrangement uses TRBV27 and TRBJ2-4; D ambiguous. Trimming pared 8 bases from V and 5 bases from J, leaving 16 bases between. The CDR3 consists of 14 residues. Germline V lookup: CDR1 MNHEY, CDR2 SMNVEV (reference sequence). The CDR3 is CASHRAQHENIQYF. CDR3 nucleotide sequence: TGTGCCAGCCATCGGGCACAGCACGAAAACATTCAGTACTTC.